This TCR beta chain came from a study of cytomegalovirus exposure and HLA in healthy donors. Study context: An early data release held tens of millions of unique TCRs from HLA-typed donors. Study conclusions and caveats: HLA alleles showed associations with 15,000 to 20,000 TCR beta sequences in a later analysis, at a 0.05 false discovery rate.

A few counts support this clone. Antigen: not known. Use of 60 Vbeta and 13 Jbeta primers characterized the PCR. Measured with immunoSEQ multiplex PCR; TCRdb has only the in-frame clones, and not every one. The sample lists roughly 55,000 clones, 77% seen once, with over 2.5% in the top ten. V gave up 0 bases and J gave up 8 bases, with 13 bases separating them. The CDR3 sequence is 14 residues long. CDR1 and CDR2 (germline): SGHAT, FQNNGV. The sequenced sample consisted of PBMCs. The V call is TRBV11-2, the J call TRBJ2-5; D remains ambiguous. The clonotype originates from a female donor in good health and CMV-seronegative. The CDR3 sequence: CASSLEPSAQTQYF. The DNA of the CDR3 is TGTGCCAGCAGCTTAGAACCCTCTGCGCAAACCCAGTACTTC. Complete variable domain (other parts from reference TRBV11-2 and TRBJ2-5): EAGVAQSPRYKIIEKRQSVAFWCNPISGHATLYWYQQILGQGPKLLIQFQNNGVVDDSQLPKDRFSAERLKGVDSTLKIQPAKLEDSAVYLCASSLEPSAQTQYFGPGTRLLVL.